The 10 T cell receptor beta chains given below trace back to one sample, sequenced in a study of graft-versus-host responses after intestinal transplantation. Method: immunoSEQ multiplex PCR; TCRdb's copy keeps in-frame clones and lacks some. This sample carries about 15,000 clones, around 87% of them seen once, and the ten largest clones take around 6.1%. Specimen: bone marrow, collected around 120 days after intestinal transplantation. These receptors were obtained from a human patient who received an intestinal transplant, so some T cells may come from the graft donor.

V gene TRBV27 combines with J gene TRBJ2-1; D might be TRBD2 (5 bases). Germline V gene data show CDR1 as MNHEY and CDR2 as SMNVEV (reference sequence). There are 10 residues in the CDR3. V was trimmed by 6 bases and J by 13 bases, leaving 10 bases between them. The CDR3 DNA reads as TGTGCCAGCAGATTTCCGGGACAGTTCTTC. Amino acids: CASRFPGQFF.

The CDR3 spells CASSLGGSGRIDEQFF. CDR3 DNA sequence: TGTGCCAGCAGCTTAGGAGGCAGCGGGAGAATCGATGAGCAGTTCTTC. V usage is TRBV7-8 and J usage is TRBJ2-1; 8 bases map to TRBD2. Unmatched junction bases numbered 10, after V lost 1 base and J lost 8 bases. The CDR3 spans 16 residues. Germline CDR1 reads SGHVS; CDR2 reads FQNEAQ.

The gene calls are TRBV18 and TRBJ1-2; 11 bases are shared with TRBD1. Germline values: CDR1 KGHSH, CDR2 LQKENI. V was pared by 3 bases and J by 6 bases, with 6 bases of the junction left unmatched. The CDR3 sequence is 15 residues long. The CDR3 region has the DNA TGTGCCAGCTCACCCGGACAGGGGGCGCGGAATGGCTACACCTTC. It specifies CASSPGQGARNGYTF.

The chain recombines TRBV28 with TRBJ1-3, with TRBD1 as a possible D gene (5 bases). This CDR3 contains 14 residues. The V end lost 3 bases, the J end lost 0 bases, and 6 bases lay between the germline ends. Per the germline V gene, CDR1 is MDHEN and CDR2 is SYDVKM. The chain's CDR3 is CASSLGGSGNTIYF. CDR3 DNA sequence: TGTGCCAGCAGTTTGGGGGGCTCTGGAAACACCATATATTTT.

This rearrangement joins TRBV11-2 to TRBJ2-7; D ambiguous. Germline CDR1 reads SGHAT; CDR2 reads FQNNGV. Trimming took 1 base from V and 0 from J, leaving 10 bases between them. The CDR3 runs to 15 residues. The CDR3 region is CASSLGGSASYEQYF. The CDR3 DNA follows: TGTGCCAGCAGCTTAGGGGGAAGCGCCTCCTACGAGCAGTACTTC.

The chain links TRBV28 to TRBJ1-2; 8 nucleotides align to TRBD1. This CDR3 is 15 amino acids long. Germline V gene data show CDR1 as MDHEN and CDR2 as SYDVKM. Losses at the gene ends were 6 bases for V and 4 bases for J; bases not matched to a gene: 10. The CDR3 coding sequence is TGTGCCAGCAGGGGGGGCAGGGGGCGCGGCTATGGCTACACCTTC. Protein sequence: CASRGGRGRGYGYTF.

The chain recombines TRBV28 with TRBJ2-3; the D is unclear. Germline CDR1 reads MDHEN; CDR2 reads SYDVKM. Trimming took off 5 bases at V and 5 bases at J, with 5 bases between the two ends. The CDR3 is 11 residues long. CDR3 coding DNA: TGTGCCAGCAGTCGGGTAGATACGCAGTATTTT. This codes for CASSRVDTQYF. Full variable domain (missing parts from reference TRBV28 and TRBJ2-3): DVKVTQSSRYLVKRTGEKVFLECVQDMDHENMFWYRQDPGLGLRLIYFSYDVKMKEKGDIPEGYSVSREKKERFSLILESASTNQTSMYLCASSRVDTQYFGPGTRLTVL.

V usage is TRBV10-3 and J usage is TRBJ2-1, with 10 nucleotides matching TRBD2. Trimming at V came to 10 bases and at J to 5 bases, leaving 8 bases not matched to a gene. The germline V gene encodes CDR1 ENHRY and CDR2 SYGVKD. This CDR3 is 14 amino acids long. CDR3: CASQPGLANNEQFF. The CDR3 bases are TGTGCCAGCCAACCGGGACTAGCGAACAATGAGCAGTTCTTC.

DNA for the CDR3: TGTGCCAGCAGCCAAGATCCTGGGGGGAGCAATCAGCCCCAGCATTTT. It yields the protein CASSQDPGGSNQPQHF. The genes are TRBV4-2 and TRBJ1-5, with a weak D call TRBD1 (5 bases). The CDR3 totals 16 residues. In germline, CDR1 is LGHNA, CDR2 YNFKEQ. Between the trimmed V and J ends, which lost 0 bases and 1 base, there was a span of 10 bases.

This chain links TRBV6-5 with TRBJ1-2; D gene unclear. Trimming pared 6 bases from V and 5 bases from J, leaving 16 bases between. Germline values: CDR1 MNHEY, CDR2 SVGAGI. The CDR3 has 14 amino acids. CDR3: CASSHQGMEYGYTF. The CDR3, as DNA: TGTGCCAGCAGCCACCAAGGGATGGAGTATGGCTACACCTTC.